This T cell receptor beta chain was recovered during a study of CD8 T cells in ankylosing spondylitis. This clonotype has only a few counts. Its antigen is undetermined. With molecular barcodes, quantitative 5'-RACE was used to make the TCR beta libraries. TCRdb used MiXCR to reprocess the 5' RACE reads, holding one entry per CDR3 protein. This table has some 52,000 distinct CDR3 sequences, 7.4% appearing once. General study points: With a CD8+ phenotype, disease-linked clones were relatively rare in peripheral blood. Reported data indicate significant enrichment of disease-linked clones within matched ankylosing spondylitis synovial fluid.

J lost 1 base, V lost 4 bases, and 6 bases had no gene match. Germline CDR1 and CDR2: SGHTA and FQGNSA. The CDR3 has 17 amino acids. The chain has TRBV7-2 and TRBJ2-3; TRBD2 aligns across 12 bases. This clonotype originated in a female donor with ankylosing spondylitis or in good health (not recorded which). Sequences were obtained from blood, either unsorted or a sorted T cell fraction (not recorded which). The CDR3 protein is CASSSSGLAGRTDTQYF. Here the CDR3 DNA reads TGTGCCAGCAGCTCATCTGGACTAGCGGGGCGCACAGATACGCAGTATTTT. Full variable domain (outside the CDR3, taken from reference TRBV7-2 and TRBJ2-3): GAGVSQSPSNKVTEKGKDVELRCDPISGHTALYWYRQSLGQGLEFLIYFQGNSAPDKSGLPSDRFSAERTGGSVSTLTIQRTQQEDSAVYLCASSSSGLAGRTDTQYFGPGTRLTVL.